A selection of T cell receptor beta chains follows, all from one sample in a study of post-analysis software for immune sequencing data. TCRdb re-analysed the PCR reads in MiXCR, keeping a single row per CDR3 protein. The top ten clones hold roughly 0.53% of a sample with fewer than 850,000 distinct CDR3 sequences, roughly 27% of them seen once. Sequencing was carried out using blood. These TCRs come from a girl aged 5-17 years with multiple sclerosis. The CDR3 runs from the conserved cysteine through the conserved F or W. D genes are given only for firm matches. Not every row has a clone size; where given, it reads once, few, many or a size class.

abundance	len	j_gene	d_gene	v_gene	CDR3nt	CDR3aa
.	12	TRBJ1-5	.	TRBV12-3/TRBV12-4	TGTGCCAGCACCGAATCGGGGCAGCCCCAGCATTTT	CASTESGQPQHF
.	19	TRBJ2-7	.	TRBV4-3	TGCGCCAGCAGCCAGGGATGGCAGGGCCGACAAAGACTCTCCTACGAGCAGTACTTC	CASSQGWQGRQRLSYEQYF
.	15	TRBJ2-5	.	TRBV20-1	TGCAGTGCTAGAGTCGGGGTCAGCGCCCCCGGGACCCAGTACTTC	CSARVGVSAPGTQYF
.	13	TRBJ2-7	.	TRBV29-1	TGCGGCGCTACCGGAGGCAGTAACTACGAGCAGTACTTC	CGATGGSNYEQYF
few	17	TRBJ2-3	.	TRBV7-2	TGTGCCAGCAGCTCAAAGGTCCGGCCCCTTGGGGCAGATACGCAGTATTTT	CASSSKVRPLGADTQYF
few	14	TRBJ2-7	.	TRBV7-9	TGTGCCAGCAGCACCAGGGATGGTGACTACGAGCAGTACTTC	CASSTRDGDYEQYF
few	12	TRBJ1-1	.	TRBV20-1	TGCAAGACCCAAAGGGGGAACACTGAAGCTTTCTTT	CKTQRGNTEAFF
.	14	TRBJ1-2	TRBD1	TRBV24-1	TGTGCCACCAGTGACTCCGGGACAGCTCATGGCTACACCTTC	CATSDSGTAHGYTF
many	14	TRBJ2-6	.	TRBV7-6	TGTGCCAGCAAGGCACAGACTGGGGCCAACGTCCTGACTTTC	CASKAQTGANVLTF
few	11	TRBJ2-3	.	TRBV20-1	TGCAGTGCTCTCGGAGCGTATACGCAGTATTTT	CSALGAYTQYF
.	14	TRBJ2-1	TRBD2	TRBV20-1	TGCAGCGCTAGGTGGGCGGGAGGAGGTGGTGAGCAGTTCTTC	CSARWAGGGGEQFF
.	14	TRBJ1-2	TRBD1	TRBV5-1	TGCGCCAGCAGCTTGGAGGGACAGGGGCTTGGCTACACCTTC	CASSLEGQGLGYTF
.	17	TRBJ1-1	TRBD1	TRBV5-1	TGCGCCAGCAGCTTGGTAGGGACAGGGGGACCGGGCACTGAAGCTTTCTTT	CASSLVGTGGPGTEAFF
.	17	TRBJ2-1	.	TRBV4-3	TGCGCCAGCAGCCCCATGTTCATGCCCCTATCCTACAATGAGCAGTTCTTC	CASSPMFMPLSYNEQFF
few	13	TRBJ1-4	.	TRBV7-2	TGTGCCAGCAGAGGCAGGGTAGCTGAAAAACTGTTTTTT	CASRGRVAEKLFF
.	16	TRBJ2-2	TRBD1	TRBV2	TGTGCCAGCAGTTTCCGACAGGGGACGAACACCGGGGAGCTGTTTTTT	CASSFRQGTNTGELFF
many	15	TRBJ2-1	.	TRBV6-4	TGTGCCAGCAGTGACGGAACGAGCTCCTACAATGAGCAGTTCTTC	CASSDGTSSYNEQFF
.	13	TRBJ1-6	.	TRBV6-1	TGTGCCAGCAGTGAAGGGGAGCATTCACCCCTCCACTTT	CASSEGEHSPLHF
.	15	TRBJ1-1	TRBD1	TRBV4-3	TGCGCCAGCAGCCAAGATCGGGGACAGCTATCTAGAGCTTTCTTT	CASSQDRGQLSRAFF
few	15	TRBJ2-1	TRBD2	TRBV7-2	TGTGCCAGCAGAGGACTAGCGGGGGCCTACAATGAGCAGTTCTTC	CASRGLAGAYNEQFF
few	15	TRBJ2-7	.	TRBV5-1	TGCGCCAGCAGCTGGGGGCAGGGAAGGTCCTACGAGCAGTACTTC	CASSWGQGRSYEQYF
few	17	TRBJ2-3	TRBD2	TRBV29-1	TGCAGCGTTGAAGATTCGAGACTAGCGGATAAAACAGATACGCAGTATTTT	CSVEDSRLADKTDTQYF
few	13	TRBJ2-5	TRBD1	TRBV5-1	TGCGCCAGCAGCACACAGGGGGAAGAGACCCAGTACTTC	CASSTQGEETQYF
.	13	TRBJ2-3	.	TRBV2	TGTGCCAGCCCGGAAGGGTTGACAGATACGCAGTATTTT	CASPEGLTDTQYF
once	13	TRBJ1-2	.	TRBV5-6	TGTGCCAGCAGCTTGGTGGGAGTGAATGGCTACACCTTC	CASSLVGVNGYTF
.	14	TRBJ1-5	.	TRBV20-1	TGCAGTGCTCCTTCCCAGGGGAGCAATCAGCCCCAGCATTTT	CSAPSQGSNQPQHF